These 23 T cell receptor beta chains were all obtained from the same sample, sequenced in a study of T cell clonotyping in hematopoietic cell transplantation. The method was immunoSEQ multiplex PCR; TCRdb's version includes in-frame clones alone and lacks a portion of them. The sample holds more than 65,000 clones, 94% seen once. The source material was peripheral blood mononuclear cells. Source of these receptors: a man aged 50-59 years in good health. Some clones in this sample may be carry-over from other donors' samples.

CDR3 nucleotide sequence: TGCGCCAGCAGCCGGGACACGTTAGACGAGCAGTACTTC. This sequence encodes CASSRDTLDEQYF. This sequence joins TRBV5-1 and TRBJ2-7, with a tentative D call TRBD1 (6 bases). V gave up 4 bases and J gave up 5 bases, with 13 bases separating them. CDR1 and CDR2 from the germline V gene are SGHRS and YFSETQ. The CDR3 extends over 13 amino acids.

This chain uses TRBV19 with TRBJ2-3; 8 nucleotides match TRBD2. CDR3 length: 15 residues. The germline gives CDR1 LNHDA, CDR2 SQIVND (reference sequence). For the CDR3, the DNA is TGTGCGTCCTCCCGGGAGGGTAGTAACACAGATACGCAGTATTTT. It yields the protein CASSREGSNTDTQYF. Using reference TRBV19 and TRBJ2-3 for the parts outside the CDR3, the full variable domain is DGGITQSPKYLFRKEGQNVTLSCEQNLNHDAMYWYRQDPGQGLRLIYYSQIVNDFQKGDIAEGYSVSREKKESFPLTVTSAQKNPTAFYLCASSREGSNTDTQYFGPGTRLTVL.

The chain has TRBV14 and TRBJ2-5; D is possibly TRBD2 (6 bases). Germline assignment: CDR1 SGHDN and CDR2 FVKESK. The CDR3 loop spans 14 amino acids. With 4 bases removed from V and 2 bases from J, the gap between germline ends came to 11 bases. The CDR3 loop reads CASSPGGIQETQYF. The CDR3 region has the DNA TGTGCCAGCAGCCCTGGCGGGATTCAAGAGACCCAGTACTTC.

The chain carries TRBV5-1 and TRBJ1-1, with D unresolved. Trimming took 3 bases from V and 1 from J, leaving 10 bases between them. CDR3 length: 14 amino acids. Germline-derived CDR1 and CDR2 are SGHRS and YFSETQ. The CDR3 sequence: CASSSSSGNTEAFF. The DNA of the CDR3 is TGCGCCAGCAGCTCCTCTTCGGGGAACACTGAAGCTTTCTTT.

This chain links TRBV6-6 with TRBJ2-7, with TRBD2 matching over 8 bases. CDR1 and CDR2 from the germline V gene are MNHNY and SVGAGI (reference sequence). Losses at the gene ends were 9 bases for V and 3 bases for J; bases not matched to a gene: 7. CDR3 size: 13 residues. CDR3 in amino acids: CASKREINYEQYF. In DNA, the CDR3 is TGTGCCAGTAAGCGGGAGATAAACTACGAGCAGTACTTC.

CDR3 region: CASSYSGLAGVYNEQFF. CDR3 bases: TGTGCCAGCAGTTACTCCGGACTAGCGGGGGTTTACAATGAGCAGTTCTTC. The chain joins TRBV2 to TRBJ2-1, with 13 bases aligning to TRBD2. J lost 4 bases, V lost 5 bases, and 8 bases had no gene match. The germline V gene has CDR1 SNHLY and CDR2 FYNNEI. CDR3 length: 17 residues. The variable domain in full, with the rest retrieved from reference TRBV2 and TRBJ2-1, is EPEVTQTPSHQVTQMGQEVILRCVPISNHLYFYWYRQILGQKVEFLVSFYNNEISEKSEIFDDQFSVERPDGSNFTLKIRSTKLEDSAMYFCASSYSGLAGVYNEQFFGPGTRLTVL.

The genes are TRBV27 and TRBJ2-7, with TRBD1 matching over 7 bases. CDR1 and CDR2 (germline): MNHEY, SMNVEV (reference sequence). This CDR3 region has 15 residues. With V trimmed by 4 bases and J by 4 bases, 10 bases remained unmatched. In DNA form, the CDR3 reads TGTGCCAGCAGTTACTCCGGGCAGGGGGTTTACGAGCAGTACTTC. It is translated as CASSYSGQGVYEQYF.

V and J are TRBV29-1 and TRBJ2-4; TRBD1 is a possible D gene (6 bases). Trimming left V 5 bases short and J 7 bases short, with 6 bases between. This CDR3 contains 10 residues. The V gene's germline CDR1 is SQVTM and CDR2 ANQGSEA. The CDR3 coding sequence is TGCAGCGTTCAGGGGAACATTCAGTACTTC. Amino acids: CSVQGNIQYF.

The V call is TRBV4-1, the J call TRBJ1-1; 9 bases match TRBD1. This CDR3 comprises 13 residues. Trimming removed 6 bases from V and 5 bases from J; junction bases left unmatched: 4. Germline values: CDR1 MGHRA, CDR2 YSYEKL. CDR3 in amino acids: CASRDRGGTEAFF. Here the CDR3 DNA reads TGCGCCAGCAGAGACAGGGGGGGAACTGAAGCTTTCTTT.

The chain carries TRBV27 and TRBJ2-2; tentatively, D is TRBD1 (5 bases). Trimming pared 4 bases from V and 2 bases from J, leaving 14 bases between. Germline lookup yields CDR1 MNHEY and CDR2 SMNVEV (reference sequence). The CDR3 has 16 residues. This CDR3 is CASSSRTSNNTGELFF. Written as DNA, the CDR3 is TGTGCCAGCAGTTCACGGACATCCAATAACACCGGGGAGCTGTTTTTT.

The chain carries TRBV6-5 and TRBJ1-2; D possibly corresponds to TRBD1 (5 bases). The CDR3 has 13 residues. The germline V gene has CDR1 MNHEY and CDR2 SVGAGI. The V end was cut by 5 bases, the J end by 4 bases, with 11 bases between. CDR3 coding DNA: TGTGCCAGCAGTAAAGGGGACTTCTATGGCTACACCTTC. Translated: CASSKGDFYGYTF.

The chain has TRBV19 and TRBJ2-3, with D perhaps matching TRBD1 (5 bases). The CDR3 consists of 14 residues. The germline V and J ends were trimmed by 7 bases and 6 bases, with 17 bases remaining between them. In germline, CDR1 is LNHDA, CDR2 SQIVND (reference sequence). The CDR3 loop reads CASKGNRVGDTQYF. In nucleotides, the CDR3 is TGTGCCAGTAAGGGGAACCGAGTCGGGGATACGCAGTATTTT.

This chain joins TRBV28 and TRBJ2-5; 7 bases are shared with TRBD2. In germline, CDR1 is MDHEN, CDR2 SYDVKM. This CDR3 is 16 amino acids long. Unmatched junction bases numbered 12, after V lost 4 bases and J lost 4 bases. This CDR3 reads CASSSWEGAERETQYF. The DNA for the CDR3 is TGTGCCAGCAGTTCGTGGGAGGGAGCCGAGAGAGAGACCCAGTACTTC.

The chain recombines TRBV10-3 with TRBJ2-7; tentative D call: TRBD2 (5 bases). Per germline, CDR1 ENHRY and CDR2 SYGVKD. The germline V and J ends were trimmed by 6 bases and 1 base, with 7 bases remaining between them. The CDR3 sequence is 12 residues long. As DNA, the CDR3 is TGTGCCATCAGCGAGGGTTCCTACGAGCAGTACTTC. It yields the protein CAISEGSYEQYF.

This sequence joins TRBV4-3 and TRBJ2-1; no clear D gene. The V and J ends lost 0 bases and 5 bases respectively, with 5 bases between them. The CDR3 runs to 13 residues. CDR1 is LGHNA, CDR2 YSLEER, per germline. This chain's CDR3 is CASSQEVNNEQFF. In DNA, the CDR3 is TGCGCCAGCAGCCAAGAGGTGAACAATGAGCAGTTCTTC.

This chain uses TRBV29-1 with TRBJ2-7; 9 bases align to TRBD2. The V gene's germline CDR1 is SQVTM and CDR2 ANQGSEA. V gave up 7 bases and J gave up 4 bases; unmatched junction bases: 11. The CDR3 runs 14 residues. The CDR3 sequence is CSARIAGDGYEQYF. CDR3 DNA sequence: TGCAGCGCAAGAATAGCGGGAGACGGATACGAGCAGTACTTC.

This clone was seen a single time. This chain connects TRBV11-2 to TRBJ1-5; no definite D call. Germline loops: CDR1 SGHAT, CDR2 FQNNGV. The CDR3 contains 15 residues. The V and J ends lost 1 base and 1 base respectively, with 8 bases between them. Here the CDR3 DNA reads TGTGCCAGCAGCTTAGGGTCGGTGAGCAATCAGCCCCAGCATTTT. This encodes CASSLGSVSNQPQHF.

This rearrangement joins TRBV7-9 to TRBJ2-7; either TRBD1 or TRBD2 may fit D (5 bases each). In germline, CDR1 is SEHNR, CDR2 FQNEAQ (reference sequence). The CDR3 extends over 15 amino acids. Deletions cut 1 base from V and 0 bases from J, with 10 bases between. The CDR3 DNA reads as TGTGCCAGCAGCTTAGTGGGGGATATCTCCTACGAGCAGTACTTC. It specifies CASSLVGDISYEQYF.

The CDR3 nucleotides are TGCGCCAGCAGCCCTCATGACAGGGGGACTAACTATGGCTACACCTTC. Protein sequence: CASSPHDRGTNYGYTF. The rearrangement uses TRBV4-1 and TRBJ1-2, with 9 bases identical to TRBD1. The CDR3 has 16 residues. Looked up from germline, CDR1 is MGHRA and CDR2 is YSYEKL. With V trimmed by 4 bases and J by 0 bases, 6 bases remained unmatched.

The CDR3 is CASSLPGTNTGELFF. The CDR3 DNA reads as TGTGCCAGCAGCTTACCGGGGACGAACACCGGGGAGCTGTTTTTT. This sequence joins TRBV7-9 and TRBJ2-2; D is perhaps TRBD2 (5 bases). Trimming cost V 2 bases and J 0 bases, with 7 bases left between them. The CDR3 is 15 amino acids. CDR1 is SEHNR and CDR2 is FQNEAQ in the germline V gene (reference sequence). Together with reference TRBV7-9 and TRBJ2-2, the CDR3 gives the full variable domain: DTGVSQNPRHKITKRGQNVTFRCDPISEHNRLYWYRQTLGQGPEFLTYFQNEAQLEKSRLLSDRFSAERPKGSFSTLEIQRTEQGDSAMYLCASSLPGTNTGELFFGEGSRLTVL.

The V gene is TRBV5-1, the J gene TRBJ2-3; no firm D call. CDR1 is SGHRS, CDR2 YFSETQ, per germline. The CDR3 has 12 residues. Trimming took 6 bases from V and 2 from J, leaving 7 bases between them. The CDR3 region is CASKEFTDTQYF. CDR3 nucleotides: TGCGCCAGCAAAGAGTTCACAGATACGCAGTATTTT.

V gene TRBV7-2 combines with J gene TRBJ1-1, with 8 bases lining up with TRBD1. Per germline, CDR1 SGHTA and CDR2 FQGNSA. V lost 5 bases, J lost 2 bases, and 7 bases stayed unmatched. The CDR3 has 15 residues. The CDR3 protein is CASSTRTGLNTEAFF. As DNA, the CDR3 is TGTGCCAGCAGCACAAGGACAGGGTTAAACACTGAAGCTTTCTTT.

In this sample, this clone turned up a few times. J is TRBJ2-1 and V is TRBV6-1; D is unclear. Germline V gives CDR1 MNHNS, CDR2 SASEGT. The CDR3 runs to 15 residues. V was trimmed by 0 bases and J by 3 bases, leaving 9 bases between them. The CDR3: CASSEALGNYNEQFF. Here the CDR3 DNA reads TGTGCCAGCAGTGAAGCGCTGGGGAACTACAATGAGCAGTTCTTC.